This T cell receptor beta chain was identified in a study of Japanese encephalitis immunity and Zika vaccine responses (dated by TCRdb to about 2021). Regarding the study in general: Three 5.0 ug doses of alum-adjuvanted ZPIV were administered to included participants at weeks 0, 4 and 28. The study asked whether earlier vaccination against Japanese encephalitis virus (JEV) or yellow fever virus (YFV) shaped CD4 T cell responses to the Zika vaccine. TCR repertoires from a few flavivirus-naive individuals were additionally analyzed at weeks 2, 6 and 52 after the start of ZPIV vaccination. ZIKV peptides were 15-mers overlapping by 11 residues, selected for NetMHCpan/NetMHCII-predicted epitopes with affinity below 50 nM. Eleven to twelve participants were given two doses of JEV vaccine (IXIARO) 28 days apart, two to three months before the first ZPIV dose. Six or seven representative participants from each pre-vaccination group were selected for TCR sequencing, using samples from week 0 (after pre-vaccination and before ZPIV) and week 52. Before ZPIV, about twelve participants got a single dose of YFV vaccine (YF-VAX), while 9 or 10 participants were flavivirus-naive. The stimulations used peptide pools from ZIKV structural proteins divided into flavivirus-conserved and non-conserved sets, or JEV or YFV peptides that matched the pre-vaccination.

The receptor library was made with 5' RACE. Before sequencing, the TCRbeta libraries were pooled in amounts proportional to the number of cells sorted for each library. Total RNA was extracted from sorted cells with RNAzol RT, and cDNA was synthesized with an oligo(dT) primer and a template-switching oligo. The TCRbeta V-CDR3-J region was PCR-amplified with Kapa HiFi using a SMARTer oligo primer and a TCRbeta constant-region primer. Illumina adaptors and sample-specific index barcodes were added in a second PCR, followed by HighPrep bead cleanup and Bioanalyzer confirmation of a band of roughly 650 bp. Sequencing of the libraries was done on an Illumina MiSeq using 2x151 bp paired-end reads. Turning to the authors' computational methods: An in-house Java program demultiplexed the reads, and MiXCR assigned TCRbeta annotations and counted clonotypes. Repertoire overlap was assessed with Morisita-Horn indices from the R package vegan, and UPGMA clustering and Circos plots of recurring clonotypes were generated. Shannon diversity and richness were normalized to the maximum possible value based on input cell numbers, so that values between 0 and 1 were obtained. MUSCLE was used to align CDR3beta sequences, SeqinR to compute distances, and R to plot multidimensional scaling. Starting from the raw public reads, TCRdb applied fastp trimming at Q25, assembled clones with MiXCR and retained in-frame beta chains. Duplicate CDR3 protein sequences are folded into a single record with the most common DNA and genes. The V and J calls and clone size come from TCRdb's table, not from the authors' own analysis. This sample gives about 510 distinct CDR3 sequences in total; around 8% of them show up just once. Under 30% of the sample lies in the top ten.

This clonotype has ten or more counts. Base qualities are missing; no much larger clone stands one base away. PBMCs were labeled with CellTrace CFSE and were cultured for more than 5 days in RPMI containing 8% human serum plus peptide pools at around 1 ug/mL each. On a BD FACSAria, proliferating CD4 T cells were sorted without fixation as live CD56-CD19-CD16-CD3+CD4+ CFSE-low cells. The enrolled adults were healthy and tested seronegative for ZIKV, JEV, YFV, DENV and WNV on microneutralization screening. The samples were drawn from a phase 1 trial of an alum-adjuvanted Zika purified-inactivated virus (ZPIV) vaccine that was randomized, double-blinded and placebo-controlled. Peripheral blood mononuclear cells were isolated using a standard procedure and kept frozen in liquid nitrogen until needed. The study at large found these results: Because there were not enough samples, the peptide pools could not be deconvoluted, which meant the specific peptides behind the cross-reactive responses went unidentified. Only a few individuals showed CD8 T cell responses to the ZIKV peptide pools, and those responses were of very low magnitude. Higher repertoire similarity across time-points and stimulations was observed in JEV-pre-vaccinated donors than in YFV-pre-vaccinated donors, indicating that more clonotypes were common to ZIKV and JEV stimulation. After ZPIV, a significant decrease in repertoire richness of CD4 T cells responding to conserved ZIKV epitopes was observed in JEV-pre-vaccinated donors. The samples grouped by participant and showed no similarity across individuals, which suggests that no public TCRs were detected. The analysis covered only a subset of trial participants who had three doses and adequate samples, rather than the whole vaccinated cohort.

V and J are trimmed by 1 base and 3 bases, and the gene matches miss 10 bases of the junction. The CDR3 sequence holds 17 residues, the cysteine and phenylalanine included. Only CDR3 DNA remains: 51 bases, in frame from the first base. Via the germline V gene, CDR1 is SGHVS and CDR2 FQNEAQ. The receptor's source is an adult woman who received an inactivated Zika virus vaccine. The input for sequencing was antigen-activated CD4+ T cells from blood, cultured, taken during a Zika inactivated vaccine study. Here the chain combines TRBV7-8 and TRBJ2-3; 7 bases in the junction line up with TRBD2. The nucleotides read TGTGCCAGCAGCTTAGTCCCCATCGGCGGGGGAACAGATACGCAGTATTTT. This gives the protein CASSLVPIGGGTDTQYF.